This T cell receptor beta chain was identified in a study of chronic HIV infection and antiretroviral therapy. TCRdb redid the calling of the 5' RACE reads with MiXCR, one entry per CDR3 protein. Found here are 45,000 to 55,000 distinct CDR3 sequences, about a fifth of them singletons; the top ten hold 2.8%. This CDR3 is built from 14 residues. Trimming left V 6 bases short and J 2 bases short, with 12 bases between. Germline lookup yields CDR1 ENHRY and CDR2 SYGVKD. V is TRBV10-3 and J is TRBJ2-3; D remains unclear. The clonotype was recovered from an adult who had HIV and had not received antiretroviral therapy, or was an uninfected healthy control (not recorded which). The source material was peripheral blood. The CDR3: CAISSIAATDTQYF. The CDR3 bases are TGTGCCATCAGCTCTATCGCGGCCACAGATACGCAGTATTTT.